This TCR beta chain was captured by sequencing in a study of blood T cell repertoires in COVID-19 (dated by TCRdb to between 2020 and 2021). About the study as a whole: The collaborator samples originated in the United States, Italy and Spain and spanned the acute and convalescent phases of COVID-19. Samples were obtained from the ongoing ImmuneRACE study (first 160 participants) and from 950 to 1,500 subjects provided by 6 global collaborators. The dataset comprised deeply sampled blood TCRbeta repertoires from subjects exposed to, actively infected with, or recovered from COVID-19. Sample metadata almost always included a de-identified subject ID, COVID-19 status, age in years and sex. The repertoires were released in a freely available public database meant as a resource for research on the immune response to SARS-CoV-2. Where available, HLA class I and class II types were taken from metadata supplied by the sample provider and were not determined by assay-based typing. The material from the prospective study consisted of cDNA or gDNA derived from T cells, B-cell-depleted T cells, or PBMCs. General conclusions and limits of the study: The quantity of clinical and demographic metadata differed by source and by participant and was supplied without curation.

On this clone: It has no known antigen specificity. No base quality values were provided; no much bigger clone lies one nucleotide off.

For CDR1 and CDR2, the germline V gene lists SGHRS and YFSETQ. From the cysteine through the phenylalanine, the CDR3 covers 14 amino acids. Only the CDR3 part of the read is kept: 42 bases, read in frame from the first base. Relative to germline, V is 0 bases shorter and J is 0 bases shorter, with 6 bases between their ends. TCRbeta CDR3 regions were amplified from genomic DNA using the immunoSEQ Assay, a bias-controlled multiplex PCR. Regarding the original processing steps: The number of nucleated cells in each sample was estimated from the amplification of reference gene primers within the assay. Sequence reads were collapsed and filtered to measure the absolute abundance of every unique TCRbeta CDR3 rearrangement. For each sample, productive Simpson clonality was calculated as the square root of Simpson's diversity index over productive rearrangements. This is the immuneACCESS table as TCRdb keeps it, with only in-frame sequences that have V and J called. A part of the clones is gone; compared with another copy, unresolved V genes explain less than half, and the rest is unexplained. The V and J calls and clone size are taken from that table; D and trimming were inferred from the DNA. The table for this sample lists more than 45,000 clones; roughly 87% of them were counted only once. The biggest ten clones account for approximately 20% of the sample.

At one collaborating source in Seattle, patients were enrolled during active infection and were followed longitudinally through the course of disease. Collaborating institutions collected whole blood in K2EDTA tubes following their own protocols. For TCRbeta analysis, collaborator samples were shipped as frozen whole blood, as isolated PBMCs, or as DNA extracted from either sample type. The clonotype was recovered from a woman of 80 years or more with COVID-19, enrolled during active disease. Rearrangement joined TRBV5-1 to TRBJ1-1; the D gene lacks a confident call. The material sequenced was peripheral blood. The DNA sequence is as follows: TGCGCCAGCAGCTTGGCCCAGATGAACACTGAAGCTTTCTTT. Its protein product is CASSLAQMNTEAFF.